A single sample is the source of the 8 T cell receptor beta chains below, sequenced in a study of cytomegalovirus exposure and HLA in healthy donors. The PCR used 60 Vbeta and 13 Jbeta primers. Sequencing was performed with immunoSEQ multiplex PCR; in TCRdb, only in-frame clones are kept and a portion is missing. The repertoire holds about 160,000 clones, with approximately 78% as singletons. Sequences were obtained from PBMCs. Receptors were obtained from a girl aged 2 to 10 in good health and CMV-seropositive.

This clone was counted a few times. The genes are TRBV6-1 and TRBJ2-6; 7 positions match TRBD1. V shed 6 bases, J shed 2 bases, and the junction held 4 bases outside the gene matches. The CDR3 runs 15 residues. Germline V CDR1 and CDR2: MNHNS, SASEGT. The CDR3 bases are TGTGCCAGCAGGAGGGACAGTGCTGGGGCCAACGTCCTGACTTTC. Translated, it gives CASRRDSAGANVLTF.

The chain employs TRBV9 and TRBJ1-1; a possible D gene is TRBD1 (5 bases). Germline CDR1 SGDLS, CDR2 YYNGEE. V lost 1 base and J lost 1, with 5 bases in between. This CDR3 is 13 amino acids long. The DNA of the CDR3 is TGTGCCAGCAGCGTACAGGGGAACACTGAAGCTTTCTTT. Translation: CASSVQGNTEAFF.

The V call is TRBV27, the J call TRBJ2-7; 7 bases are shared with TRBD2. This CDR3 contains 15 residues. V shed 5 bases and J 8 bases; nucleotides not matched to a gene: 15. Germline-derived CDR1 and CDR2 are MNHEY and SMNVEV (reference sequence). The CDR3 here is CASSPLGEGLSQQYF. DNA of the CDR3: TGTGCCAGCAGTCCCCTGGGGGAGGGGCTTTCCCAGCAGTACTTC.

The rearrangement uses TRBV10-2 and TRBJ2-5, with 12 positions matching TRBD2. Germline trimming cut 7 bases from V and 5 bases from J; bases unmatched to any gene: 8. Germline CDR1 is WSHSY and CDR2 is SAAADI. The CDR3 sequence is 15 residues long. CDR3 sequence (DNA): TGCGCCAGCACGCGGACTAGCGGGGAGGGGGAGACCCAGTACTTC. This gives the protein CASTRTSGEGETQYF.

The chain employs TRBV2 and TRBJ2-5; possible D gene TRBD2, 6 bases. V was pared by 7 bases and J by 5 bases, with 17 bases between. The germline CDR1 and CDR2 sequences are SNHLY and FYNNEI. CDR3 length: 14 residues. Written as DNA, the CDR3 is TGTGCCAGCAAGCGGCACACGGGGGAGGAGACCCAGTACTTC. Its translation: CASKRHTGEETQYF. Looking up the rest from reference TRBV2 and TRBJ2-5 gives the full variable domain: EPEVTQTPSHQVTQMGQEVILRCVPISNHLYFYWYRQILGQKVEFLVSFYNNEISEKSEIFDDQFSVERPDGSNFTLKIRSTKLEDSAMYFCASKRHTGEETQYFGPGTRLLVL.

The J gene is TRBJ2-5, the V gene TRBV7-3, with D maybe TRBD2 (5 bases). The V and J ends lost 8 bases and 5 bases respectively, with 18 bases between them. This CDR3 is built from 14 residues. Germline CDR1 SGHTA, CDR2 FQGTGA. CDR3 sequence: CASGGGVCRETQYF. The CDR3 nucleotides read TGTGCCAGCGGCGGAGGCGTCTGCCGGGAGACCCAGTACTTC. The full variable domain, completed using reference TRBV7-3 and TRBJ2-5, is GAGVSQTPSNKVTEKGKYVELRCDPISGHTALYWYRQSLGQGPEFLIYFQGTGAADDSGLPNDRFFAVRPEGSVSTLKIQRTERGDSAVYLCASGGGVCRETQYFGPGTRLLVL.

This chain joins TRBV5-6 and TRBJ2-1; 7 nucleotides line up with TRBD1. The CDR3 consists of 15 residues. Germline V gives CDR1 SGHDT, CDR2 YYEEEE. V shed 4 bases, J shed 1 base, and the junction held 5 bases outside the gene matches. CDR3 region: CASSPDRVSYNEQFF. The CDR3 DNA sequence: TGTGCCAGCAGCCCCGACAGGGTGTCCTACAATGAGCAGTTCTTC.

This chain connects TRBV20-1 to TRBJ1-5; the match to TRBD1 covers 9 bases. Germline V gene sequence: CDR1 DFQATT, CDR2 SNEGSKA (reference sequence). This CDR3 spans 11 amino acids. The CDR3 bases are TGCGGGGACAGGGTCAATCAGCCCCAGCATTTT. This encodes CGDRVNQPQHF.